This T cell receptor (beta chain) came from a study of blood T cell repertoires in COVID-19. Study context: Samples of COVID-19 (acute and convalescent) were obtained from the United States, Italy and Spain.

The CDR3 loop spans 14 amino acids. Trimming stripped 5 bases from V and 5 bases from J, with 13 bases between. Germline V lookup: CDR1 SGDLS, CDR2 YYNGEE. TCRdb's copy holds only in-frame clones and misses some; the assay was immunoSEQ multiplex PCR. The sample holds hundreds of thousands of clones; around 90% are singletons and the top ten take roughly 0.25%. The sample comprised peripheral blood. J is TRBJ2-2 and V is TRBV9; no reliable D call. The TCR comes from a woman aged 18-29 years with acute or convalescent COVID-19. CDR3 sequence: CASSVPVGTGELFF. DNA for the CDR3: TGTGCCAGCAGTGTCCCTGTCGGGACCGGGGAGCTGTTTTTT.